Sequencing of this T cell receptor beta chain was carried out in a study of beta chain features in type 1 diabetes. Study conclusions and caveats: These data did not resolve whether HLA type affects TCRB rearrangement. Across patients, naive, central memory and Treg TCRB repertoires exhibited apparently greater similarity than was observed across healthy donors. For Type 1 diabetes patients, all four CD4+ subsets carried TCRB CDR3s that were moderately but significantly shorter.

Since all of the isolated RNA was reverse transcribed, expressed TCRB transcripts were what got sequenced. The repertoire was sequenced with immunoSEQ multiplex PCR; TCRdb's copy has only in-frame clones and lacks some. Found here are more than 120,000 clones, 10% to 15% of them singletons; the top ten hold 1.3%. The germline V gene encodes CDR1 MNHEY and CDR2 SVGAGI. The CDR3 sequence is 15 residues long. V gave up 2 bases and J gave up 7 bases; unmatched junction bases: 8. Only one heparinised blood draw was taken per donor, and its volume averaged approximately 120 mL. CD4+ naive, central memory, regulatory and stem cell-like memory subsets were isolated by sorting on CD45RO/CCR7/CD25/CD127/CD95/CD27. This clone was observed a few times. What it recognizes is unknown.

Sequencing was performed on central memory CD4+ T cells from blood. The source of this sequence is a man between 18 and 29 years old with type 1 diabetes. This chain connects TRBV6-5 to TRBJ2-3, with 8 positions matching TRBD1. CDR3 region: CASSYGRDRSYTQYF. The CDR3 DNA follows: TGTGCCAGCAGTTACGGCCGGGACAGGTCGTATACGCAGTATTTT.